The present TCR beta chain was sequenced within a study of shared clonotypes between healthy human individuals. Points from the study as a whole: Tissues were not sampled, only blood, and their repertoires likely differ.

Concerning this clone itself: Antigen unknown.

Here immunoSEQ multiplex PCR was the method, and the copy in TCRdb shows in-frame clones only, minus some. The table shows roughly 720,000 clones, with around 90% occurring only once. Per the germline V gene, CDR1 is SGHDN and CDR2 is FVKESK. The V end was cut by 0 bases, the J end by 4 bases, with 18 bases between. This CDR3 comprises 17 residues. The rearrangement uses TRBV14 and TRBJ2-5; tentative D call: TRBD1 (7 bases). This TCR derives from a man in his late teens or twenties in good health. Some clones in this sample may be carry-over from other donors' samples. The sample was memory CD8+ T cells from PBMCs. Noted subset: CD45RO+ cells pooled with CCR7-negative TemRA cells. The CDR3 is CASSQDRRDSPGETQYF. The DNA of the CDR3 is TGTGCCAGCAGCCAAGATCGGCGGGACAGCCCAGGAGAGACCCAGTACTTC.